This T cell receptor (beta chain) comes out of a study of CD8 T cells in ankylosing spondylitis. General study results and limits: Existing reports had already noted some motif variants in reactive arthritis synovial fluid and blood.

The CDR3 extends over 11 amino acids. The V end was cut by 3 bases, the J end by 7 bases, with 6 bases between. In making TCR beta libraries, quantitative 5'-RACE with molecular barcodes was used. Each CDR3 protein gets one entry after TCRdb re-called the 5' RACE reads with MiXCR. The table includes 200,000 to 300,000 distinct CDR3 sequences, less than 10% detected once. This clonotype was counted many times. No antigen is known for it. V and J are TRBV12-3 or TRBV12-4 and TRBJ1-1, with D uncertain. The clonotype originates from a male donor with ankylosing spondylitis or in good health (not recorded which). Sequencing used blood, either unsorted or a sorted T cell fraction (not recorded which). DNA of the CDR3: TGTGCCAGCAGTTTCTACGGTGAAGCTTTCTTT. Its translation is CASSFYGEAFF.